The 32 T cell receptor beta chains presented below share a single source sample, sequenced in a study of T cells in Graves' hyperthyroidism and ophthalmopathy. Using RNA transcripts as the source, TCR beta CDR3 regions were amplified. HTBI primers drove first-round RT-PCR of the TCR CDR3. TCRdb re-analysed the multiplex PCR reads in MiXCR, keeping a single row per CDR3 protein. This table has 500,000 to 600,000 distinct CDR3 sequences, roughly a sixth appearing once. The sequenced sample consisted of blood. All receptors come from a woman aged 18-29 years with Graves' hyperthyroidism.

V usage is TRBV6-1 and J usage is TRBJ2-7; possible D gene TRBD1, 5 bases. Germline loops: CDR1 MNHNS, CDR2 SASEGT. With 6 bases removed from V and 4 bases from J, the gap between germline ends came to 13 bases. The CDR3 is made up of 13 amino acids. The CDR3: CASRNSGIYEQYF. DNA for the CDR3: TGTGCCAGCAGAAATTCAGGGATTTACGAGCAGTACTTC.

This chain links TRBV19 with TRBJ2-1, with D possibly TRBD1 on 6 matching bases. The CDR3 length is 15 residues. CDR1 is LNHDA, CDR2 SQIVND, per germline (reference sequence). V was trimmed by 5 bases and J by 6 bases, leaving 17 bases between them. CDR3 in amino acids: CASSEWAGVGNEQFF. The CDR3 DNA reads as TGTGCCAGTAGTGAGTGGGCAGGGGTGGGCAATGAGCAGTTCTTC.

This clonotype was recorded a few times. The rearrangement joins TRBV20-1 to TRBJ2-3, with 9 bases fitting TRBD2. The CDR3 totals 16 residues. The J segment lost 1 base and the V segment lost 3 bases, leaving 8 bases of the junction unmatched. From germline, CDR1 is DFQATT and CDR2 SNEGSKA (reference sequence). The CDR3: CSARRGGRARTDTQYF. CDR3 nucleotides: TGCAGTGCTAGGAGGGGCGGGAGGGCCCGCACAGATACGCAGTATTTT.

This sequence joins TRBV12-3 or TRBV12-4 and TRBJ2-7; D may correspond to TRBD1 or TRBD2 (5 bases each). V lost 6 bases and J lost 2, with 14 bases in between. The CDR3 has 14 amino acids. The CDR3 DNA is TGTGCCAGCAGGAAAGCCGGGACCGCCTACGAGCAGTACTTC. It translates to CASRKAGTAYEQYF.

The V and J genes are TRBV5-5 and TRBJ2-4; tentatively, D is TRBD1 or TRBD2 (6 bases each). The CDR3 is 16 residues long. The germline V gene has CDR1 SGHKS and CDR2 YYEKEE (reference sequence). Deletions cut 0 bases from V and 6 bases from J, with 16 bases between. CDR3 region: CASSLAPGGLGNIQYF. DNA of the CDR3: TGTGCCAGCAGCTTGGCCCCCGGGGGCTTGGGAAACATTCAGTACTTC. Full variable domain (outside the CDR3, taken from reference TRBV5-5 and TRBJ2-4): DAGVTQSPTHLIKTRGQQVTLRCSPISGHKSVSWYQQVLGQGPQFIFQYYEKEERGRGNFPDRFSARQFPNYSSELNVNALLLGDSALYLCASSLAPGGLGNIQYFGAGTRLSVL.

The gene calls are TRBV18 and TRBJ1-3; no reliable D call. There are 16 residues in the CDR3. Trimming pared 2 bases from V and 2 bases from J, leaving 13 bases between. CDR1 KGHSH and CDR2 LQKENI come from the germline V gene. CDR3 DNA sequence: TGTGCCAGCTCACCAGCCCCTCGGCCTCCTGGAAACACCATATATTTT. Translated, it gives CASSPAPRPPGNTIYF.

This clonotype was found once. The rearrangement joins TRBV20-1 to TRBJ2-6, with 13 positions matching TRBD2. Germline V CDR1 and CDR2: DFQATT, SNEGSKA (reference sequence). V lost 3 bases to trimming and J lost 3 bases; unmatched junction nucleotides: 8. There are 18 residues in the CDR3. The CDR3 coding sequence is TGCAGTGCTAGCGCGGAGACTAGCGGGAGGTTTGGGGCCAACGTCCTGACTTTC. It encodes CSASAETSGRFGANVLTF.

The chain is built from TRBV7-6 and TRBJ2-5; possibly TRBD1 for D (6 bases). Trimming took 5 bases from V and 5 from J, leaving 18 bases between them. This CDR3 is built from 15 residues. The germline V gene has CDR1 SGHVS and CDR2 FNYEAQ. The CDR3, as DNA: TGTGCCAGCAGCCCCGTGGGGGCCTTGGGGGAGACCCAGTACTTC. This sequence encodes CASSPVGALGETQYF.

This clonotype was found many times. The chain recombines TRBV20-1 with TRBJ2-4; D uncertain. From germline, CDR1 is DFQATT and CDR2 SNEGSKA (reference sequence). This CDR3 is built from 14 residues. The V end lost 3 bases, the J end lost 9 bases, and 18 bases lay between the germline ends. The CDR3, as DNA: TGCAGTGCTAGTTATGGGTCGTGGGGTCCCATTCAGTACTTC. Amino acids: CSASYGSWGPIQYF.

The V and J genes are TRBV10-1 and TRBJ2-1; D not resolved. V lost 3 bases and J lost 6, with 15 bases in between. The CDR3 has 15 residues. CDR1 WNHNN and CDR2 SYGVQD come from the germline V gene (reference sequence). This chain's CDR3 is CASSDRPARGNEQFF. In nucleotides, the CDR3 is TGCGCCAGCAGTGATAGGCCAGCGAGAGGCAATGAGCAGTTCTTC.

The chain joins TRBV19 to TRBJ1-1, with TRBD1 as a possible D gene (5 bases). Germline V gene data show CDR1 as LNHDA and CDR2 as SQIVND (reference sequence). V was cut by 7 bases and J by 6 bases, with 15 bases left in between. The CDR3 has 13 amino acids. The chain's CDR3 is CASKGPGGPEAFF. As DNA, the CDR3 is TGTGCCAGTAAAGGGCCTGGGGGACCTGAAGCTTTCTTT.

The rearrangement links TRBV5-6 to TRBJ2-1; perhaps TRBD2 as D (6 bases). V dropped 3 bases and J dropped 0 bases, with 13 bases sitting between them. The CDR3 is made up of 16 amino acids. CDR1 is SGHDT and CDR2 is YYEEEE in the germline V gene. CDR3 sequence (DNA): TGTGCCAGCAGCTCGAGCGGGTTTGGCTCCTACAATGAGCAGTTCTTC. Its protein product is CASSSSGFGSYNEQFF.

Ten or more counts support this clonotype. V is TRBV11-2 and J is TRBJ2-1; tentative D call: TRBD2 (5 bases). V was trimmed by 5 bases and J by 7 bases, leaving 12 bases between them. Germline CDR1 reads SGHAT; CDR2 reads FQNNGV. The CDR3 totals 13 residues. The CDR3 DNA is TGTGCCAGCAGCGCAGGACTGATTAATGAGCAGTTCTTC. This sequence encodes CASSAGLINEQFF.

This clonotype was picked up many times. The CDR3 DNA is TGCGCCAGCAGCTTCGTTCTAGCGGGTAGCACAGATACGCAGTATTTT. It yields the protein CASSFVLAGSTDTQYF. The gene calls are TRBV5-1 and TRBJ2-3; TRBD2 agrees at 8 bases. Trimming cost V 2 bases and J 0 bases; bases outside gene matches: 5. This CDR3 is 16 amino acids long. Germline-derived CDR1 and CDR2 are SGHRS and YFSETQ.

The rearrangement links TRBV6-5 to TRBJ1-2; D unresolved. Germline CDR1 reads MNHEY; CDR2 reads SVGAGI. V was pared by 4 bases and J by 8 bases, with 8 bases between. The CDR3 has 11 residues. The CDR3 region is CASSSRRGYTF. The CDR3 coding sequence is TGTGCCAGCAGTTCTCGGAGGGGCTACACCTTC.

Many counts were recorded for this clonotype. The V gene is TRBV27, the J gene TRBJ2-7, with 8 bases lining up with TRBD2. Germline lookup yields CDR1 MNHEY and CDR2 SMNVEV (reference sequence). The CDR3 is 15 amino acids. The trim removed 3 bases at V and 3 bases at J, leaving 7 bases unmatched. Here the CDR3 DNA reads TGTGCCAGCAGTTTCCGCACTAGCGGTCTCTACGAGCAGTACTTC. It specifies CASSFRTSGLYEQYF.

The V gene is TRBV5-1, the J gene TRBJ2-3; D not certain. The V end lost 5 bases, the J end lost 3 bases, and 16 bases lay between the germline ends. CDR1 and CDR2 (germline): SGHRS, YFSETQ. The CDR3 extends over 15 amino acids. CDR3 sequence: CASRPMGTKTDTQYF. The DNA of the CDR3 is TGCGCCAGCAGACCCATGGGAACGAAGACAGATACGCAGTATTTT.

There are many counts of this clonotype. The chain joins TRBV5-1 to TRBJ1-1; no firm D call. This CDR3 comprises 12 residues. CDR1 SGHRS and CDR2 YFSETQ come from the germline V gene. Trimming pared 4 bases from V and 11 bases from J, leaving 15 bases between. The CDR3 reads CASSPEGGSAFF. The CDR3 coding sequence is TGCGCCAGCAGCCCGGAGGGTGGATCTGCTTTCTTT.

This clonotype was found many times. The V gene is TRBV6-5, the J gene TRBJ2-7, with D perhaps TRBD2 (5 bases). Trimming shortened V by 2 bases and J by 3 bases, and 5 bases separated the two germline ends. The CDR3 has 12 residues. Germline V gene lookup returns CDR1 MNHEY and CDR2 SVGAGI. CDR3: CASSYRDYEQYF. CDR3 coding DNA: TGTGCCAGCAGTTACCGGGACTACGAGCAGTACTTC.

This clonotype has more than one count but fewer than ten. The V call is TRBV20-1, the J call TRBJ2-7; D is undetermined. The CDR3 has 13 amino acids. Germline CDR1 is DFQATT and CDR2 is SNEGSKA (reference sequence). V was trimmed by 4 bases and J by 4 bases, leaving 14 bases between them. The CDR3 loop is CSATSGPGYEQYF. CDR3 sequence (DNA): TGCAGTGCTACGTCAGGACCCGGGTACGAGCAGTACTTC.

This clonotype showed up many times. The chain links TRBV7-2 to TRBJ2-7; D is unclear. The CDR3 totals 15 residues. V lost 1 base and J lost 0, with 10 bases in between. Germline CDR1 and CDR2: SGHTA and FQGNSA. CDR3 in amino acids: CASSLDPQPSYEQYF. As DNA, the CDR3 is TGTGCCAGCAGCTTAGATCCCCAACCCTCCTACGAGCAGTACTTC.

This chain links TRBV7-9 with TRBJ2-1, with 8 bases lining up with TRBD1. Germline V CDR1 and CDR2: SEHNR, FQNEAQ (reference sequence). V trimming: 5 bases; J trimming: 3 bases; junction bases outside the gene matches: 6. The CDR3 covers 15 residues. The CDR3 spells CASSPQGALYNEQFF. CDR3 sequence (DNA): TGTGCCAGCAGCCCCCAGGGGGCTCTCTACAATGAGCAGTTCTTC.

This clonotype was picked up many times. V usage is TRBV28 and J usage is TRBJ2-1, with 14 bases lining up with TRBD2. The CDR3 totals 18 residues. Per the germline V gene, CDR1 is MDHEN and CDR2 is SYDVKM. Losses at the gene ends were 5 bases for V and 7 bases for J; bases not matched to a gene: 13. The CDR3 sequence: CASSPPTLTSGRANEQFF. As DNA, the CDR3 is TGTGCCAGCAGTCCCCCCACCTTGACTAGCGGGAGGGCTAATGAGCAGTTCTTC.

Concerning this clonotype itself: With a much larger clone just one base away, this may be a read error. V is TRBV12-3 or TRBV12-4 and J is TRBJ1-1; no clear D gene. The V end was cut by 3 bases, the J end by 8 bases, with 13 bases between. The CDR3 sequence is 13 residues long. CDR3 sequence: CASSFSRDGEAFF. Written as DNA, the CDR3 is TGTGCCAGCAGTTTCTCCCGGGATGGGGAAGCTTTCTTT.

The V gene is TRBV4-3, the J gene TRBJ1-4; D unclear. In germline, CDR1 is LGHNA, CDR2 YSLEER. The CDR3 covers 15 residues. V lost 0 bases to trimming and J lost 4 bases, with 9 bases between them. The CDR3 loop is CASSQDPEINEKLFF. The CDR3 DNA is TGCGCCAGCAGCCAAGATCCAGAAATTAATGAAAAACTGTTTTTT.

This clonotype appeared many times. This chain connects TRBV12-3 or TRBV12-4 to TRBJ1-3, with TRBD1 matching 7 bases. The CDR3 runs 16 residues. V shed 3 bases, J shed 9 bases, and the junction held 14 bases outside the gene matches. The CDR3 region has the DNA TGTGCCAGCAGTTTCACTCTTGGGGGACAGCCTATCACCATATATTTT. This codes for CASSFTLGGQPITIYF.

Ten or more counts support this clonotype. The V and J genes are TRBV6-1 and TRBJ2-1, with 9 bases identical to TRBD2. CDR3 length: 18 residues. Germline V gives CDR1 MNHNS, CDR2 SASEGT. The V gene end was trimmed by 10 bases and the J gene end by 2 bases; junction bases not matched to a gene: 18. The CDR3 sequence is CANSKTQTGTSPYNEQFF. The CDR3 bases are TGTGCCAACTCGAAAACCCAAACCGGGACTAGCCCCTACAATGAGCAGTTCTTC.

This clonotype came up a few times. The CDR3 region is CASSQAGVTQYEQYF. Written as DNA, the CDR3 is TGTGCCAGCTCACAGGCGGGGGTGACCCAATACGAGCAGTACTTC. The genes are TRBV18 and TRBJ2-7, with 7 bases fitting TRBD2. From germline, CDR1 is KGHSH and CDR2 LQKENI. After removal of 4 bases from V and 4 bases from J, the junction contained 10 bases not matched to a gene. The CDR3 has 15 amino acids.

Worth noting for this clonotype: A much larger clone lies a single base off, so this may be a read error. The CDR3 carries no conserved terminal phenylalanine or tryptophan, so it likely arises from a read error. The chain uses TRBV7-9 and TRBJ2-1; TRBD2 matches 7 bases. This CDR3 is built from 15 residues. CDR1 and CDR2 (germline): SEHNR, FQNEAQ (reference sequence). V trimming: 6 bases; J trimming: 0 bases; junction bases outside the gene matches: 5. In DNA, the CDR3 is TGTGCCAGCAGAGGACTAGGTGGCTCCTACAATGAGCAGTTCCTC. It translates to CASRGLGGSYNEQFL.

This clonotype was seen more than once but under ten times. The chain links TRBV3-1 to TRBJ2-7; 7 positions match TRBD1. The V segment lost 7 bases and the J segment 2 bases; nucleotides outside the gene matches: 8. Germline CDR1 is LGHDT and CDR2 is YNNKEL (reference sequence). This CDR3 is built from 14 residues. The CDR3 protein is CASKRKGATYEQYF. DNA of the CDR3: TGTGCCAGCAAGCGGAAGGGGGCGACCTACGAGCAGTACTTC.

The chain links TRBV19 to TRBJ2-1, with TRBD1 matching over 7 bases. The CDR3 has 15 residues. V trimming: 1 base; J trimming: 5 bases; junction bases outside the gene matches: 5. Germline V gives CDR1 LNHDA, CDR2 SQIVND (reference sequence). CDR3 in DNA: TGTGCCAGTAGTATAGGAAGGGGGCCAGACAATGAGCAGTTCTTC. Its translation is CASSIGRGPDNEQFF.

This clonotype was seen at least ten times. This rearrangement joins TRBV12-3 or TRBV12-4 to TRBJ2-7; D is perhaps TRBD1 (6 bases). Trimming removed 6 bases from V and 1 base from J, with 16 bases in between. The CDR3 is 15 residues long. The DNA for the CDR3 is TGTGCCAGCAGCCCAGACCCCGGGACATCCTACGAGCAGTACTTC. Translating gives CASSPDPGTSYEQYF.